A selection of T cell receptor beta chains follows, all from one sample in a study of blood T cell repertoires in COVID-19. Clones were sequenced by immunoSEQ multiplex PCR, and TCRdb holds only the in-frame ones, with some missing. The sample lists around 250,000 clones; approximately 91% were seen once. Sequenced material: PBMCs or T cells enriched from blood (not recorded which). The receptors were gathered from a human donor in a cohort exposed to, infected with or recovered from COVID-19 (not recorded which). The donor label of this sample is uncertain. Each CDR3 is given with its conserved first and last residue.

TRBV7-9,TRBJ1-4,CASSLGSGAPGKLFF
TRBV4-1,TRBJ1-4,CASSQLPGATNEKLFF
TRBV5-8,TRBJ1-2,CASSWGQGPYGYTF
TRBV18,TRBJ1-1,CASSPPSGGRRGDAFF
TRBV7-3,TRBJ2-5,CASSLGTSGAQYF
TRBV12-5,TRBJ1-3,CASGATGNTIYF
TRBV10-2,TRBJ1-1,CASCRGGDTEAFF
TRBV5-1,TRBJ2-3,CASSPGLRGSTDTQYF
TRBV5-1,TRBJ1-1,CASSLDAGNTEAFF
TRBV30,TRBJ1-6,CAWSGGLGTPLHF
TRBV24-1,TRBJ2-3,CATSDSGPGADTQYF
TRBV2,TRBJ1-4,CAITATNEKLFF
TRBV5-6,TRBJ2-5,CASSFRLAGGVSRETQYF
TRBV4-1,TRBJ2-3,CASSQPARGGGDTQYF
TRBV19,TRBJ1-1,CASSSPGGVNTEAFF
TRBV19,TRBJ1-6,CASSRGQGNSPLHF
TRBV5-6,TRBJ2-7,CASSLGVGRGSYEQYF
TRBV29-1,TRBJ2-7,CSAAGGPTYEQYF
TRBV19,TRBJ2-3,CASSIEPPGTDTQYF
TRBV2,TRBJ1-1,CASSMTLGQGMAFF
TRBV7-9,TRBJ2-7,CASSLSRVNEQYF
TRBV6-5,TRBJ2-7,CASSSGQRTYEQYF
TRBV4-2,TRBJ2-2,CASSQDDGENGELFF
TRBV10-1,TRBJ2-2,CASSEVGERQGTGELFF
TRBV6-2/TRBV6-3,TRBJ1-5,CASSYSVGTADNQPQHF
TRBV4-1,TRBJ1-1,CASSPGNTEAFF
TRBV7-9,TRBJ1-3,CASRPRTGQPSSGNTIYF
TRBV11-2,TRBJ1-2,CASSLGTGLKYGYTF
TRBV11-3,TRBJ2-2,CASSFRDGELFF
TRBV7-3,TRBJ2-1,CASSPLPGLARQLNEQFF
TRBV6-5,TRBJ1-2,CASSFDDTANYGYTF
TRBV28,TRBJ2-1,CASRSGDYNEQFF
TRBV5-6,TRBJ1-2,CASSSPGQGYGYTF
TRBV3-1/TRBV3-2,TRBJ2-7,CASSSTGGIFYEQYF
TRBV5-5,TRBJ2-3,CASSLVSNSGDTQYF
TRBV5-1,TRBJ1-4,CASSLFATNEKLFF
TRBV14,TRBJ1-3,CASSFDDRGRNTIYF
TRBV19,TRBJ2-2,CASSIGAGTRVAGELFF
TRBV5-1,TRBJ2-5,CASSLVGDRYQETQYF
TRBV18,TRBJ1-1,CASSPRATGSMNTEAFF
TRBV28,TRBJ1-2,CASSLWDRINYGYTF
TRBV7-2,TRBJ1-5,CASSSRGRGEQPQHF
TRBV18,TRBJ2-3,CASSPTGGARPDTQYF
TRBV9,TRBJ2-2,CASSRGSGGNGELFF
TRBV7-9,TRBJ2-7,CASSLALAVSYEQYF
TRBV6-5,TRBJ2-7,CASSYYPSAEQYF
TRBV19,TRBJ1-1,CASSIPGGQAFF
TRBV5-1,TRBJ1-2,CASSLTGPNYGYTF
TRBV28,TRBJ1-1,CASSLRELEAFF
TRBV9,TRBJ1-3,CASSVARTGGSGNTIYF
TRBV2,TRBJ1-6,CASTQVRSGSPLHF